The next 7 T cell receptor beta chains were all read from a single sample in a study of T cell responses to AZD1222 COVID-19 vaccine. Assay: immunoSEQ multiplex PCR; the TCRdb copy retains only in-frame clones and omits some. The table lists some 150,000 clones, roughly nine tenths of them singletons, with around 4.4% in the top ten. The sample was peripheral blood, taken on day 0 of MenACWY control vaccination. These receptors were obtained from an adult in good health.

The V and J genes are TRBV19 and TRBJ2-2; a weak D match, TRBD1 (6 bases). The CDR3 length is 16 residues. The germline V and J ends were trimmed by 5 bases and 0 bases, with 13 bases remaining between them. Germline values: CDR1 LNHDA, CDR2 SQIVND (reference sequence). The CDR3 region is CASSAGTNANTGELFF. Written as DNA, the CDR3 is TGTGCCAGTAGTGCCGGGACAAACGCGAACACCGGGGAGCTGTTTTTT. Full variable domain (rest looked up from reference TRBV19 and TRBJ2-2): DGGITQSPKYLFRKEGQNVTLSCEQNLNHDAMYWYRQDPGQGLRLIYYSQIVNDFQKGDIAEGYSVSREKKESFPLTVTSAQKNPTAFYLCASSAGTNANTGELFFGEGSRLTVL.

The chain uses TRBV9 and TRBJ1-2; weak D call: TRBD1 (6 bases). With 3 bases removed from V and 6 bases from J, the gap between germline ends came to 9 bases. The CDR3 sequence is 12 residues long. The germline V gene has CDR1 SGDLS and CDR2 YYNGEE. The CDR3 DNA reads TGTGCCAGCAGCGAACGACAGGATGGCTACACCTTC. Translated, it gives CASSERQDGYTF. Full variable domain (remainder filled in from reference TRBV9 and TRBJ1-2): DSGVTQTPKHLITATGQRVTLRCSPRSGDLSVYWYQQSLDQGLQFLIQYYNGEERAKGNILERFSAQQFPDLHSELNLSSLELGDSALYFCASSERQDGYTFGSGTRLTVV.

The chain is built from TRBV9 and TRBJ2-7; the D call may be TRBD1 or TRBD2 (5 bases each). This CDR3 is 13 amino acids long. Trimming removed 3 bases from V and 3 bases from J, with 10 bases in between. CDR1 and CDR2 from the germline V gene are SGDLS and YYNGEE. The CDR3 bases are TGTGCCAGCAGCGCGTGGGACGGCTACGAGCAGTACTTC. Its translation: CASSAWDGYEQYF.

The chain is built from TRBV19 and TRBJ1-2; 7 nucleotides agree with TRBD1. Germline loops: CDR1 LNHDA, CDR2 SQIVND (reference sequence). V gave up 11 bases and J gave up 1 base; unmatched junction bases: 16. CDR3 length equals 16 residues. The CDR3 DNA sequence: TGTGCCTCGGTAGAGGTGAGGGGGCCCGATAACTATGGCTACACCTTC. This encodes CASVEVRGPDNYGYTF.

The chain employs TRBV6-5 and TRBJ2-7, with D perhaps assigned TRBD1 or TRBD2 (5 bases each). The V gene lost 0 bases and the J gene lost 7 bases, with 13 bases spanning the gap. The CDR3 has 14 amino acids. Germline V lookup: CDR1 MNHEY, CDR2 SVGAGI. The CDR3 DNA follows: TGTGCCAGCAGTTACTCGAGGGGAAGTGGGGAGCAGTACTTC. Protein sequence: CASSYSRGSGEQYF.

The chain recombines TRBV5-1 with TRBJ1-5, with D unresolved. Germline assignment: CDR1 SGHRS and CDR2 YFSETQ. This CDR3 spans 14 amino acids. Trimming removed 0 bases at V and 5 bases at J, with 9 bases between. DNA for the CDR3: TGCGCCAGCAGCTTGGGACCTTTCGATCAGCCCCAGCATTTT. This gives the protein CASSLGPFDQPQHF.

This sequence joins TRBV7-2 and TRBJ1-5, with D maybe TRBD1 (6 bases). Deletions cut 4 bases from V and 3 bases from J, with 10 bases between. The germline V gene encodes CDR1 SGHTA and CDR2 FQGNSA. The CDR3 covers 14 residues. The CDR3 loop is CASSSRDNNQPQHF. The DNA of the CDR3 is TGTGCCAGCAGCTCCCGGGACAACAATCAGCCCCAGCATTTT.